The rows below give T cell receptor beta chains drawn from one sample of a study of blood T cells in healthy people across ages. TCRdb re-called the 5' RACE reads through MiXCR, storing one row per CDR3 protein. The sample gives around 850,000 distinct CDR3 sequences, roughly 34% of which show up once; roughly 13% is in the top ten. The sample comprised blood. Receptor source: a man aged 18 to 30 in good health. CDR3s include the opening cysteine and the closing phenylalanine or tryptophan. D genes are given only for firm matches. Not all rows give a size; the values are once, few, many and, for expanded clones, a class.

-,-,TRBV25-1,-,CASSEWSYEQYF
TRBJ1-5,-,TRBV7-2,-,CASSLELDQPQHF
TRBJ1-1,-,TRBV7-9,-,CASSFGSPEAFF
TRBJ2-1,TRBD1,TRBV5-1,few,CASSLGDRVYNEQFF
TRBJ2-5,TRBD2,TRBV3-1,once,CASSQDLGGSETQYF
TRBJ2-5,-,TRBV7-2,-,CASSQPSVNEQYF
TRBJ2-1,-,TRBV11-2,few,CASSLGGEGGDEQFF
TRBJ2-1,TRBD1,TRBV13,-,CASSLYDRGDNEQFF
TRBJ1-2,TRBD1,TRBV5-1,few,CASSSGTGADYYGYTF
TRBJ1-2,-,TRBV28,-,CASSVRERSYGYTF
TRBJ2-5,TRBD2,TRBV7-2,many,CASSLGGGGETQYF
TRBJ1-1,-,TRBV4-2,-,CASSQVGADTEAFF
TRBJ2-3,TRBD2,TRBV11-2,few,CASSWRGEIDTQYF
TRBJ2-1,TRBD2,TRBV12-3/TRBV12-4,many,CASRAGGRTEQFF
TRBJ1-6,-,TRBV28,-,CASSLRSSYNSPLHF
TRBJ1-1,TRBD1,TRBV5-1,few,CASSFDQGAGEAFF
TRBJ2-1,TRBD2,TRBV13,-,CASSSGLAIREQFF
TRBJ1-2,-,TRBV12-3/TRBV12-4,few,CASSPSREGTNYGYTF
TRBJ2-3,-,TRBV20-1,few,CSARDPLPRGPDTQYF
TRBJ2-2,-,TRBV2,-,CASRGRVNTGELFF
TRBJ1-1,-,TRBV25-1,-,CASSSRTPGRGEAFF
TRBJ2-5,TRBD1,TRBV7-9,-,CASSLVEQGLGQETQYF
TRBJ2-3,-,TRBV4-2,-,CASSLRGSGTRTDTQYF
TRBJ1-2,TRBD1,TRBV4-1,many,CASNYGTGADYGYTF
TRBJ1-1,TRBD1,TRBV10-3,-,CAIRVDRGQNTEAFF
TRBJ1-6,TRBD1,TRBV5-1,-,CASSEQGAYNSPLHF
TRBJ2-1,TRBD2,TRBV20-1,few,CSASGGAQNEQFF
TRBJ2-7,TRBD1,TRBV7-9,few,CASSQDSQGLEDEQYF
TRBJ2-7,-,TRBV7-2,-,CASSLLGQLYEQYF
TRBJ1-4,-,TRBV10-3,many,CAISDGENEKLFF
TRBJ2-1,-,TRBV7-9,-,CASSLVGGPGNEQFF
TRBJ2-5,-,TRBV3-1,-,CASSHTSLETQYF
TRBJ2-5,-,TRBV7-2,-,CASSVSPGEQETQYF